The 19 T cell receptor gamma chains below were found in one sample sequenced in a study of gamma delta lymphoproliferative disorders and STAT genes. TCRdb applied CATT to the multiplex PCR reads for clone calling. The data show approximately 1,300 gamma-chain clones, with roughly 12% seen just once and 17% held by the top ten. PBMCs from patients and controls supplied the genomic DNA for sequencing. Sequencing was carried out using blood. Receptors originate from a human donor in good health.

Within the sample, this clone is large. V gene TRGV10 combines with J gene TRGJP1. In the absence of a J gene in TCRdb, the DNA was matched to germline to assign it here. TRGV10 qualifies as an ORF whose function is uncertain. Germline trimming cut 8 bases from V and 0 bases from J; bases unmatched to any gene: 13. This CDR3 has 17 residues. CDR3 protein: CAAWDPPTHTTGWFKIF. The CDR3 nucleotides read TGTGCTGCGTGGGATCCCCCAACCCATACCACTGGTTGGTTCAAGATATTT.

A few counts support this clone. V gene TRGV8 combines with J gene TRGJP1. Here the J gene was assigned by germline matching of the DNA, as TCRdb has none. Losses at the gene ends were 10 bases for V and 3 bases for J; bases not matched to a gene: 2. The germline V gene encodes CDR1 VENAVY and CDR2 YDSYNSRV. This CDR3 contains 11 residues. CDR3 sequence (DNA): TGTGCCACGGCCACTGGTTGGTTCAAGATATTT. Its translation is CATATGWFKIF.

By frequency in the sample, this clone is medium-sized. The chain carries TRGV8 and TRGJ1 or TRGJ2. Matching the DNA to germline supplied the J gene, which TCRdb does not give. The V gene end was trimmed by 2 bases and the J gene end by 0 bases; junction bases not matched to a gene: 10. CDR1 is VENAVY and CDR2 is YDSYNSRV in the germline V gene. The CDR3 length is 16 residues. DNA of the CDR3: TGTGCCACCTGGGATACTCCACATCTGAATTATTATAAGAAACTCTTT. It specifies CATWDTPHLNYYKKLF.

This clone ranks as medium-sized (0.01 to 0.1%). The chain links TRGV8 to TRGJ1 or TRGJ2. The J gene was not available in TCRdb and was assigned here by matching the DNA to germline segments. In germline, CDR1 is VENAVY, CDR2 YDSYNSRV. CDR3 size: 16 residues. V shed 2 bases, J shed 0 bases, and the junction held 10 bases outside the gene matches. The CDR3 is CATWDNFGWNYYKKLF. For the CDR3, the DNA is TGTGCCACCTGGGATAACTTCGGGTGGAATTATTATAAGAAACTCTTT.

This clone rates as large. The chain carries TRGV10 and TRGJ1 or TRGJ2. Matching the DNA to germline supplied the J gene, which TCRdb does not give. TRGV10 falls under the ORF class, with uncertain function. The CDR3 loop spans 10 amino acids. V shed 8 bases, J shed 7 bases, and the junction held 3 bases outside the gene matches. The CDR3: CAAWGYKKLF. For the CDR3, the DNA is TGTGCTGCGTGGGGCTATAAGAAACTCTTT.

This clone is labeled as large (0.1 to 1%). The chain uses TRGV10 and TRGJ1 or TRGJ2. The J gene, not given by TCRdb, was assigned here from a germline match of the nucleotide sequence. TRGV10 is labeled an ORF, and its function is uncertain. The CDR3 is made up of 10 amino acids. Germline trimming cut 8 bases from V and 12 bases from J; bases unmatched to any gene: 8. For the CDR3, the DNA is TGTGCTGCGTGGGATGGGACGAAACTCTTT. Its protein product is CAAWDGTKLF.

This clone is labeled as medium-sized (0.01 to 0.1%). The V gene is TRGV2, the J gene TRGJ1 or TRGJ2. Germline matching of the DNA provided the J gene here, since TCRdb leaves it blank. Germline V gene sequence: CDR1 EGSNGY, CDR2 YDSYNSKV. The CDR3 covers 14 residues. V gave up 4 bases and J gave up 5 bases; unmatched junction bases: 11. CDR3: CATWEGHVNYKKLF. CDR3 coding DNA: TGTGCCACCTGGGAGGGGCACGTCAATTATAAGAAACTCTTT.

By share of the sample, this clone is medium-sized. The chain uses TRGV2 and TRGJ1 or TRGJ2. Here the J gene was assigned by germline matching of the DNA, as TCRdb has none. This CDR3 spans 14 amino acids. Germline V gives CDR1 EGSNGY, CDR2 YDSYNSKV. V shed 1 base and J 5 bases; nucleotides not matched to a gene: 8. For the CDR3, the DNA is TGTGCCACCTGGGACGGCCTTCATAATTATAAGAAACTCTTT. Amino acids: CATWDGLHNYKKLF.

By share, this clone ranks as medium-sized. At the DNA level, this CDR3 is encoded by other sequences in the same sample as well. The CDR3 loop is CAAWPNYYKKLF. CDR3 DNA sequence: TGTGCTGCGTGGCCGAATTATTATAAGAAACTCTTT. This chain links TRGV10 with TRGJ1 or TRGJ2. The J gene, missing from TCRdb, was assigned here through DNA to germline matching. TRGV10 is labeled an ORF, and its function is uncertain. The V and J ends lost 8 bases and 0 bases, in that order; junction bases with no gene match: 2. CDR3 length equals 12 residues.

By share, this clone counts as medium-sized. The chain is built from TRGV10 and TRGJ1 or TRGJ2. The J gene, not given by TCRdb, was assigned here from a germline match of the nucleotide sequence. TRGV10 is designated an ORF whose function remains uncertain. The ends lost 8 bases at V and 4 bases at J; junction bases unmatched: 9. The CDR3 extends over 13 amino acids. CDR3 nucleotides: TGTGCTGCGTGGGATACCGTCTATTATAAGAAACTCTTT. Its protein product is CAAWDTVYYKKLF.

By proportion, this clone is medium-sized. The chain couples TRGV3 to TRGJP. As TCRdb names no J gene, one was assigned here on the basis of a DNA match to germline. The germline CDR1 and CDR2 sequences are VTNTFY and YDVSTARD (reference sequence). The CDR3 loop spans 15 amino acids. V dropped 10 bases and J dropped 5; count of bases not matched to a gene: 8. DNA of the CDR3: TGTGCCACGATTCTTAAAGAGTTGGGCAAAAAAATCAAGGTATTT. This sequence encodes CATILKELGKKIKVF.

By its share, this clone is medium-sized. The chain recombines TRGV9 with TRGJP. In the absence of a J gene in TCRdb, the DNA was matched to germline to assign it here. The CDR3 is made up of 16 amino acids. Germline V gives CDR1 GITISATS, CDR2 ISYDGTV (reference sequence). J was trimmed by 4 bases and V by 3 bases; bases with no gene match: 3. Here the CDR3 reads CALWEPQELGKKIKVF. In nucleotides, the CDR3 is TGTGCCTTGTGGGAGCCCCAAGAGTTGGGCAAAAAAATCAAGGTATTT.

This clone is deemed medium-sized. The V gene is TRGV2, the J gene TRGJ1 or TRGJ2. TCRdb does not report a J gene; here it was assigned by matching the DNA to germline references. This CDR3 spans 15 amino acids. Germline CDR1 is EGSNGY and CDR2 is YDSYNSKV. Trimming took 0 bases from V and 3 from J; bases not matched to a gene: 8. DNA for the CDR3: TGTGCCACCTGGGACGGGCCTCTGAGTTATTATAAGAAACTCTTT. This gives the protein CATWDGPLSYYKKLF.

This clone is medium-sized by share. The J gene is TRGJ1 or TRGJ2, the V gene TRGV9. The J gene comes from matching the DNA to germline here; TCRdb lacks it. With 12 bases clipped from V and 12 bases from J, the junction kept 11 bases outside the gene matches. The CDR3 covers 9 residues. Germline loops: CDR1 GITISATS, CDR2 ISYDGTV (reference sequence). This CDR3 reads CAPRSGKLF. For the CDR3, the DNA is TGTGCCCCCCGATCGGGGAAACTCTTT.

This clone is medium-sized in the sample. The V and J genes are TRGV8 and TRGJ1 or TRGJ2. The J gene, missing from TCRdb, was assigned here through DNA to germline matching. CDR3 length equals 15 residues. Looked up from germline, CDR1 is VENAVY and CDR2 is YDSYNSRV. Unmatched junction bases numbered 14, after V lost 6 bases and J lost 3 bases. Here the CDR3 reads CATWRLILCYYKKLF. The DNA for the CDR3 is TGTGCCACCTGGCGTCTTATTTTGTGTTATTATAAGAAACTCTTT.

This clone is termed large. The DNA is left out, because the CDR3 cannot be placed on it with certainty; the CDR3 is given as TCRdb lists it. Other DNA sequences in the same sample also yield this CDR3. The V gene call reads TRGV11; no J gene was called. TRGV11 is an open reading frame whose function is uncertain. The CDR3 region is 22 residues in length, termini included. The CDR3 here is CTTVPAGPHKIPSSLNYYKKLF.

This clone is medium-sized in the sample. V gene TRGV8 combines with J gene TRGJP1. No J gene was available from TCRdb, and it was assigned here by a germline match of the DNA. Germline V gives CDR1 VENAVY, CDR2 YDSYNSRV. The CDR3 is made up of 13 amino acids. J was trimmed by 9 bases and V by 2 bases; bases with no gene match: 6. DNA of the CDR3: TGTGCCACCTGGGATAAGACCCGTTGGTTCAAGATATTT. Amino acids: CATWDKTRWFKIF.

By proportion, this clone is medium-sized (0.01 to 0.1%). The V call is TRGV9, the J call TRGJ1 or TRGJ2. The J gene, missing from TCRdb, was assigned here through DNA to germline matching. Germline trimming cut 0 bases from V and 2 bases from J; bases unmatched to any gene: 16. CDR1 and CDR2 (germline): GITISATS, ISYDGTV (reference sequence). This CDR3 has 18 residues. The CDR3 reads CALWEVQRPPADYYKKLF. In DNA, the CDR3 is TGTGCCTTGTGGGAGGTGCAGCGGCCCCCCGCGGATTATTATAAGAAACTCTTT.

By proportion, this clone is large (0.1 to 1%). The chain links TRGV2 to TRGJP1. No J gene was available from TCRdb, and it was assigned here by a germline match of the DNA. With V trimmed by 4 bases and J by 0 bases, 2 bases remained unmatched. CDR1 is EGSNGY, CDR2 YDSYNSKV, per germline. This CDR3 is 14 amino acids long. CDR3 in DNA: TGTGCCACCTGGGAGGATACCACTGGTTGGTTCAAGATATTT. This sequence encodes CATWEDTTGWFKIF.